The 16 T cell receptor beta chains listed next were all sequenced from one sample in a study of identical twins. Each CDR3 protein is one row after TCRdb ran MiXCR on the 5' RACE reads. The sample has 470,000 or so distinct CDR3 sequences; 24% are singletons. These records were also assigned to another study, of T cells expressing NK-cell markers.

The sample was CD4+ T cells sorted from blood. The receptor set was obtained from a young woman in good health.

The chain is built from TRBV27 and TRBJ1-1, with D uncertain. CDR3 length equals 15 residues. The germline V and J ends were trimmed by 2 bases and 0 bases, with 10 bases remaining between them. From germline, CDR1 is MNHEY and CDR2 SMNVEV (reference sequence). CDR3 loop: CASSLDRSLNTEAFF. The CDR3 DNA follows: TGTGCCAGCAGTTTAGATCGGAGTTTGAACACTGAAGCTTTCTTT.

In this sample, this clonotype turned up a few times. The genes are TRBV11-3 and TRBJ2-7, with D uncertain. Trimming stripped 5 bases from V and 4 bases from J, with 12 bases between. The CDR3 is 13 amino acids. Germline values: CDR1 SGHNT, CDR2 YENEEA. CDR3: CASSTDALYEQYF. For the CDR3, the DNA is TGTGCCAGCAGCACCGACGCCCTGTACGAGCAGTACTTC. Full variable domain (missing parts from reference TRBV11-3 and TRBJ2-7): EAGVVQSPRYKIIEKKQPVAFWCNPISGHNTLYWYLQNLGQGPELLIRYENEEAVDDSQLPKDRFSAERLKGVDSTLKIQPAELGDSAVYLCASSTDALYEQYFGPGTRLTVT.

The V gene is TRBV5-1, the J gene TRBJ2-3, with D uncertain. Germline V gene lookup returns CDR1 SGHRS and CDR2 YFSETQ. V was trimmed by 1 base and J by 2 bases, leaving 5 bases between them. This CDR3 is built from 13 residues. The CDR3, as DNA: TGCGCCAGCAGCTTGCAGACCACAGATACGCAGTATTTT. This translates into CASSLQTTDTQYF.

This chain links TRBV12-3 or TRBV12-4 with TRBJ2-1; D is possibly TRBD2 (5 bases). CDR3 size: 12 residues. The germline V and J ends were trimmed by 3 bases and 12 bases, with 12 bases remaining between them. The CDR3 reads CASSFLGLTQFF. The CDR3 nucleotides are TGTGCCAGCAGTTTCCTCGGACTCACGCAGTTCTTC.

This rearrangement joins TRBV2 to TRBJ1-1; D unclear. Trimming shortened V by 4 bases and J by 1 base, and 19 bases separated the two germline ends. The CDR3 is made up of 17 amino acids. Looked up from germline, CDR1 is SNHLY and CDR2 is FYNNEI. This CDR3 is CASSGTIKGRRNTEAFF. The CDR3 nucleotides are TGTGCCAGCAGTGGAACAATTAAAGGCAGGAGGAACACTGAAGCTTTCTTT.

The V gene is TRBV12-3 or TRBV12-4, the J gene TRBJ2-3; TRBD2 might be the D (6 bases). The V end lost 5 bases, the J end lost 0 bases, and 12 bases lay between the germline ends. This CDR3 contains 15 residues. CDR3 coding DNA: TGTGCCAGCAGTCCCAGGGAGGTAAGCACAGATACGCAGTATTTT. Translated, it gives CASSPREVSTDTQYF.

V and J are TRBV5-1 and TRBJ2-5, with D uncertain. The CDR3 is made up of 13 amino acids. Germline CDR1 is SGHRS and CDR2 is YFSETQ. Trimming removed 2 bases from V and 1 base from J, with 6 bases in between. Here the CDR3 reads CASSFASQETQYF. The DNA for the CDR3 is TGCGCCAGCAGCTTCGCGTCCCAAGAGACCCAGTACTTC.

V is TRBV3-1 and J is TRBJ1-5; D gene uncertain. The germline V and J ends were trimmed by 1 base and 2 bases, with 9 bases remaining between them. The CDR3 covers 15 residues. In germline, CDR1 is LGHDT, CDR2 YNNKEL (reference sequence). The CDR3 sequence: CASSQGWTGNQPQHF. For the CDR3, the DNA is TGTGCCAGCAGCCAAGGTTGGACGGGCAATCAGCCCCAGCATTTT.

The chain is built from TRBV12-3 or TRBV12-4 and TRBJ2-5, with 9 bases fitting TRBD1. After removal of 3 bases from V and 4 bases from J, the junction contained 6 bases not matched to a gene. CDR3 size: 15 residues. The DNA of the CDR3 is TGTGCCAGCAGTTTGGACAGGGGAGGGGTAGAGACCCAGTACTTC. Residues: CASSLDRGGVETQYF.

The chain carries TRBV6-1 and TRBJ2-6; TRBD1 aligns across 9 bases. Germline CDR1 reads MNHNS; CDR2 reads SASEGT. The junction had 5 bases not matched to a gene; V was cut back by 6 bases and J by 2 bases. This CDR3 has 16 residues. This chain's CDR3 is CASRDRGLPGANVLTF. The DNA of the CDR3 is TGTGCCAGCAGGGACAGGGGTCTACCTGGGGCCAACGTCCTGACTTTC.

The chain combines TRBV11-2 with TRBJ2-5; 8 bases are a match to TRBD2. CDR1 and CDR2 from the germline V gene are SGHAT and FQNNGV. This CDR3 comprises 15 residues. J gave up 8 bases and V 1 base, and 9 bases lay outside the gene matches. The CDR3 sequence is CASSLAIVSGETQYF. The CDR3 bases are TGTGCCAGCAGCTTAGCGATCGTTAGCGGGGAAACCCAGTACTTC.

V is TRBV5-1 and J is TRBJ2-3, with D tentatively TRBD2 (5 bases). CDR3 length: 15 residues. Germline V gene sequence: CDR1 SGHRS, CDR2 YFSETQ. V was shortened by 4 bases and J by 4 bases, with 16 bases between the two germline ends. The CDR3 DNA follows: TGCGCCAGCAGCGGCCGGGCCGGACTGCCAGATACGCAGTATTTT. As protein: CASSGRAGLPDTQYF.

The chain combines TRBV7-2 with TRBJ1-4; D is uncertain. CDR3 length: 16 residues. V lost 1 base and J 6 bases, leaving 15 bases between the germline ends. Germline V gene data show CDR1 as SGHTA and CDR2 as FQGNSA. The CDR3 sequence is CASSLVHNLRHEKLFF. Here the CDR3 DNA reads TGTGCCAGCAGCTTAGTCCACAACCTAAGGCATGAAAAACTGTTTTTT.

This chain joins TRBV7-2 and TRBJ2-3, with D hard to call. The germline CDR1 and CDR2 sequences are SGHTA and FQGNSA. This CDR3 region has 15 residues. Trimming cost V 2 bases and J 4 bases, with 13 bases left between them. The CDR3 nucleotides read TGTGCCAGCAGCTTATCGGTTACCCATTCAGATACGCAGTATTTT. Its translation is CASSLSVTHSDTQYF.

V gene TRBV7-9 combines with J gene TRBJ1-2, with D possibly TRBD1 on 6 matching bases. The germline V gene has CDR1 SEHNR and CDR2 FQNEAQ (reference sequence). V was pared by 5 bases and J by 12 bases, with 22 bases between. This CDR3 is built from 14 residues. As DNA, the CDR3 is TGTGCCAGCAGCGTTAACAGGGCCCAAGGAGATGACACCTTC. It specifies CASSVNRAQGDDTF.

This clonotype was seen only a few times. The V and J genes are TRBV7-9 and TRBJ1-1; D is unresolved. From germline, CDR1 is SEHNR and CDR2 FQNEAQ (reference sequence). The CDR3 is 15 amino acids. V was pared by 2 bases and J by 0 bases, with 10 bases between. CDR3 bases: TGTGCCAGCAGCTTATTGGGCGGACTGAACACTGAAGCTTTCTTT. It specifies CASSLLGGLNTEAFF. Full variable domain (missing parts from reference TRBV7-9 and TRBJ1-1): DTGVSQNPRHKITKRGQNVTFRCDPISEHNRLYWYRQTLGQGPEFLTYFQNEAQLEKSRLLSDRFSAERPKGSFSTLEIQRTEQGDSAMYLCASSLLGGLNTEAFFGQGTRLTVV.